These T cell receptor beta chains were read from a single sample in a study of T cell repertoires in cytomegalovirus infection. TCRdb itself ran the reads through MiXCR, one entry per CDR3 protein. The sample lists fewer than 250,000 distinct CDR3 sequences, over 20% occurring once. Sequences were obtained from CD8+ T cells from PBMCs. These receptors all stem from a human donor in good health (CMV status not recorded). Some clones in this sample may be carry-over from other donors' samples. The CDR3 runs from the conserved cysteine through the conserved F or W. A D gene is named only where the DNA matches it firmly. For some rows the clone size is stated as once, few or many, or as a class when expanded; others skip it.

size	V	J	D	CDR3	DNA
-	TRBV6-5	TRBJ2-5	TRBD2	CASTPLAGETQYF	TGTGCCAGCACCCCACTAGCGGGAGAGACCCAGTACTTC
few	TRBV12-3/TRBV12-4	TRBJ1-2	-	CASSPTVYGYTF	TGTGCCAGCAGCCCCACAGTCTATGGCTACACCTTC
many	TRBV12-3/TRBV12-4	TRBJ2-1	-	CASSLHSQINEQFF	TGTGCCAGCAGTTTGCACAGCCAAATTAATGAGCAGTTCTTC
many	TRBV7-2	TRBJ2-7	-	CASSDAYEQYF	TGTGCCAGCAGCGATGCCTACGAGCAGTACTTC
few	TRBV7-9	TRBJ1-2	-	CASMGTPSYGYTF	TGTGCCAGCATGGGGACACCAAGCTATGGCTACACCTTC
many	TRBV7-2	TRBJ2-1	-	CASSPLPGAREQFF	TGTGCCAGCAGCCCCCTCCCAGGGGCCCGTGAGCAGTTCTTC
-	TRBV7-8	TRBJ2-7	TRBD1	CASSRRDRGRVDEQYF	TGTGCCAGCAGCAGACGGGACAGGGGGCGGGTAGACGAGCAGTACTTC
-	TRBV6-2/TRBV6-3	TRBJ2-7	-	CASSYSRQALRSYEQYF	TGTGCCAGCAGTTACTCGCGGCAGGCTCTAAGATCCTACGAGCAGTACTTC
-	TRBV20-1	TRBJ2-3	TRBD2	CSARDSAGGNRGTDTQYF	TGCAGTGCTAGAGATTCGGCGGGGGGAAATCGAGGCACAGATACGCAGTATTTT
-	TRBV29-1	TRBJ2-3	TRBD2	CSVEKFSGGQMAQYF	TGCAGCGTTGAAAAGTTTAGCGGGGGGCAAATGGCGCAGTATTTT
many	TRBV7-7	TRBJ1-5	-	CASSLDLNQPQHF	TGTGCCAGCAGCTTAGATCTGAATCAGCCCCAGCATTTT
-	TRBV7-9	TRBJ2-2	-	CASSLAGIIGELFF	TGTGCCAGCAGCTTAGCAGGGATAATCGGGGAGCTGTTTTTT
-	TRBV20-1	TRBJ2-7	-	CSARTALSYEQYF	TGCAGTGCCCGGACAGCCCTCTCCTACGAGCAGTACTTC
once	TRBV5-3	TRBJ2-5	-	CASSLLQDYETHYF	TGTGCCAGCAGCTTATTGCAGGACTACGAGACCCACTACTTC
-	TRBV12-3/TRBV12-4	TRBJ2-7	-	CASSPQGPVEQYF	TGTGCCAGCAGTCCCCAGGGTCCGGTCGAGCAGTACTTC
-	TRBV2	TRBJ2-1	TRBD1	CASRAGTGINNEQFF	TGTGCCAGCAGGGCCGGGACAGGGATAAACAATGAGCAGTTCTTC
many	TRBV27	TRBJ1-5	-	CASSFARAEQPQHF	TGTGCCAGCAGTTTCGCCAGGGCCGAACAGCCCCAGCATTTT
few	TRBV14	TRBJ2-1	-	CASSPLGTPTNEQFF	TGTGCCAGCAGCCCGTTAGGGACTCCAACCAATGAGCAGTTCTTC
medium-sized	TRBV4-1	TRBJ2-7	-	CASSQVVPSYEQYF	TGCGCCAGCAGCCAAGTGGTCCCCTCCTACGAGCAGTACTTC
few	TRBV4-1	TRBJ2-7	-	CASSLSLGTGSYEQYF	TGCGCCAGCAGTCTTTCACTCGGGACGGGATCCTACGAGCAGTACTTC
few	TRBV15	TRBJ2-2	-	CATNSESTGELFF	TGTGCCACCAACAGCGAATCCACCGGGGAGCTGTTTTTT
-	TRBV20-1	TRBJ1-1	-	CSARPHLNTEAFF	TGCAGTGCCCGACCCCACCTGAACACTGAAGCTTTCTTT
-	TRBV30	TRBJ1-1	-	CAWSPLDTEAFF	TGTGCCTGGTCCCCGTTAGACACTGAAGCTTTCTTT
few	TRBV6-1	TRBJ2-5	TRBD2	CASSEIWASGVQETQYF	TGTGCCAGCAGTGAAATATGGGCTAGCGGCGTTCAAGAGACCCAGTACTTC
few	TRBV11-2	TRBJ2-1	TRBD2	CASTPLAGIYNEQFF	TGTGCCAGCACCCCACTAGCGGGGATTTACAATGAGCAGTTCTTC
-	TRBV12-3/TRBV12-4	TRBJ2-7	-	CASSSPGSSYEQYF	TGTGCCAGCAGTTCCCCGGGGAGCTCCTACGAGCAGTACTTC
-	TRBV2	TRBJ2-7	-	CASSEGGQGLSYEQYF	TGTGCCAGCAGTGAAGGGGGGCAGGGATTAAGCTACGAGCAGTACTTC
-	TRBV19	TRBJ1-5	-	CASNPLGSNQPQHF	TGTGCCAGTAATCCTCTTGGGAGCAATCAGCCCCAGCATTTT
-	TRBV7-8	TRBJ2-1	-	CASSLASGFNEQFF	TGTGCCAGCAGCTTAGCGTCAGGGTTTAATGAGCAGTTCTTC
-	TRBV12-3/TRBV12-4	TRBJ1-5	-	CASSSSGQLNQPQHF	-
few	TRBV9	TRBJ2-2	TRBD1	CASSGGTGANTGELFF	TGTGCCAGCAGCGGGGGGACAGGGGCTAACACCGGGGAGCTGTTTTTT
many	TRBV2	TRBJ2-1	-	CASSDRGGYNEQFF	TGTGCCAGCAGTGACAGGGGCGGGTACAATGAGCAGTTCTTC
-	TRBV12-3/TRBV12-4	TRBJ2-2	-	CASSLGGVGTGELFF	TGTGCCAGCAGTTTGGGCGGCGTAGGCACCGGGGAGCTGTTTTTT
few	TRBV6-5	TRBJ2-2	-	CASSYSIASVSSGELFF	TGTGCCAGCAGTTACTCGATAGCATCAGTATCATCCGGGGAGCTGTTTTTT
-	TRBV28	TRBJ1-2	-	CASSTRGDWIYGYTF	TGTGCCAGCAGTACCCGAGGGGACTGGATCTATGGCTACACCTTC
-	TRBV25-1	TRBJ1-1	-	CASSVTGLVAFF	TGTGCCAGCAGTGTCACAGGGCTTGTTGCTTTCTTT
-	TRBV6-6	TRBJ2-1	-	CAIKGVPGSYNEQFF	TGTGCCATTAAAGGGGTGCCAGGGAGCTACAATGAGCAGTTCTTC
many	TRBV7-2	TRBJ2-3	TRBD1	CASSLEPGGLYTQYF	TGTGCCAGCAGCTTAGAGCCAGGGGGCCTTTATACGCAGTATTTT
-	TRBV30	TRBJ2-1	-	CAWSGTTESSYNEQFF	TGTGCCTGGAGTGGGACGACAGAGAGCTCCTACAATGAGCAGTTCTTC
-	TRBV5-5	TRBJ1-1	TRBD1	CASSLGYPTGLGNTEAFF	TGTGCCAGCAGCTTGGGGTACCCGACAGGGCTGGGGAACACTGAAGCTTTCTTT
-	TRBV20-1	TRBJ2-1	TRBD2	CSARARGGAYNEQFF	TGCAGTGCTAGAGCTCGCGGGGGGGCGTACAATGAGCAGTTCTTC
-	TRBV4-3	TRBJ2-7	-	CASSQEPGTWAYEQYF	TGCGCCAGCAGCCAAGAACCCGGGACCTGGGCCTACGAGCAGTACTTC
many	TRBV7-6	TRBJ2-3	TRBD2	CASSFIFVGDSGGAPDTQYF	TGTGCCAGCAGCTTTATTTTTGTTGGGGATAGCGGGGGGGCTCCAGATACGCAGTATTTT
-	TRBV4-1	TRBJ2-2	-	CASSQAAEWTGELFF	TGCGCCAGCAGCCAAGCGGCAGAGTGGACCGGGGAGCTGTTTTTT
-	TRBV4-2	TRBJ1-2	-	CASSQDLVHGYTF	TGTGCCAGCAGCCAAGATCTTGTTCATGGCTACACCTTC
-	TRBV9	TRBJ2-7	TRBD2	CASSVASGPSYEQYF	TGTGCCAGCAGCGTAGCTAGCGGACCGAGCTACGAGCAGTACTTC
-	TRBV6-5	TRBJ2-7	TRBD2	CASSYGLAGDEQYF	TGTGCCAGCAGTTACGGACTAGCGGGGGACGAGCAGTACTTC
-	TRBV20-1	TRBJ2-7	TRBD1	CSAPGQGYEQYF	TGCAGTGCACCGGGACAGGGCTACGAGCAGTACTTC
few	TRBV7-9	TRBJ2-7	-	CASSLTETYEQYF	TGTGCCAGCAGCTTAACGGAAACCTACGAGCAGTACTTC
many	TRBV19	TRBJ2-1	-	CASSYDLDNEQFF	TGTGCCAGTAGTTACGACCTGGACAATGAGCAGTTCTTC
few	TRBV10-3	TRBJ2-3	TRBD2	CAILARTSGGVDTQYF	TGTGCCATATTGGCCCGGACTAGCGGGGGGGTAGATACGCAGTATTTT